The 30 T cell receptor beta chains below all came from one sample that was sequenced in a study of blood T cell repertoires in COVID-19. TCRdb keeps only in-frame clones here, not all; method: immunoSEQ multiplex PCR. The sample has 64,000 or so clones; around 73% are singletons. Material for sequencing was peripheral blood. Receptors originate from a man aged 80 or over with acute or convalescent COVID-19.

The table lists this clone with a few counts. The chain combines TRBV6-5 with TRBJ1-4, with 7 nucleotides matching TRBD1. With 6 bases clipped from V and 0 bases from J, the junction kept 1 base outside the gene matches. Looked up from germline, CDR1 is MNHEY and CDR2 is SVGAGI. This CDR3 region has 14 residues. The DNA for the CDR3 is TGTGCCAGCAGGGGACAGACAACTAATGAAAAACTGTTTTTT. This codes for CASRGQTTNEKLFF.

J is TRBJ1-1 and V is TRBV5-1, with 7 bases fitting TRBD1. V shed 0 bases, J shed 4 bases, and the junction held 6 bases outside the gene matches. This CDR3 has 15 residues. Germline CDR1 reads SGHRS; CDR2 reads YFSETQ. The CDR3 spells CASSLGQGVVTEAFF. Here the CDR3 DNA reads TGCGCCAGCAGCTTGGGGCAGGGGGTGGTCACTGAAGCTTTCTTT.

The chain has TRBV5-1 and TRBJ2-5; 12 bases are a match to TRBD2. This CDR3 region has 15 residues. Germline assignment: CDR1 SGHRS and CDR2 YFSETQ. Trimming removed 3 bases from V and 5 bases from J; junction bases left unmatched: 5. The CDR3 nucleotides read TGCGCCAGCAGCTCGACTAGCGGGGGACTCGAGACCCAGTACTTC. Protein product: CASSSTSGGLETQYF.

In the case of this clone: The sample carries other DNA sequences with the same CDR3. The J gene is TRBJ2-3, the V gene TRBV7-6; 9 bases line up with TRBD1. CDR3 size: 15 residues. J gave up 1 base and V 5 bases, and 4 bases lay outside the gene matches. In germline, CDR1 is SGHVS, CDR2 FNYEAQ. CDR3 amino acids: CASSLNRGRTDTQYF. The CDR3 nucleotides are TGTGCCAGCAGCCTCAACAGGGGGCGCACAGATACGCAGTATTTT.

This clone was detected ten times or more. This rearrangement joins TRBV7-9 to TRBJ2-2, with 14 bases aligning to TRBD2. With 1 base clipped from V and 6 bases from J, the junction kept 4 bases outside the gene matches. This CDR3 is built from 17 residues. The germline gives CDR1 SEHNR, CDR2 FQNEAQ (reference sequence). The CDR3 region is CASSLGGTSGSAGELFF. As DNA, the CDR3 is TGTGCCAGCAGCTTAGGGGGGACTAGCGGGAGCGCCGGGGAGCTGTTTTTT.

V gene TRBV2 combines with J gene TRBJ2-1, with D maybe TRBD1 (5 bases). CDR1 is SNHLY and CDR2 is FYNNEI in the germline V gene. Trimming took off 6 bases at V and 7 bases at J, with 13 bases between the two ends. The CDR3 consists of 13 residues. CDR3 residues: CASSLQGRNEQFF. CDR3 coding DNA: TGTGCCAGCAGCCTCCAGGGTAGAAATGAGCAGTTCTTC.

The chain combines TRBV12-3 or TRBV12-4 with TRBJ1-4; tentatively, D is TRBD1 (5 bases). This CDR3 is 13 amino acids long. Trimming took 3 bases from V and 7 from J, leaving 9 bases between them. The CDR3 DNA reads TGTGCCAGCAGTTTTCAGGGAGGTGAAAAACTGTTTTTT. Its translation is CASSFQGGEKLFF.

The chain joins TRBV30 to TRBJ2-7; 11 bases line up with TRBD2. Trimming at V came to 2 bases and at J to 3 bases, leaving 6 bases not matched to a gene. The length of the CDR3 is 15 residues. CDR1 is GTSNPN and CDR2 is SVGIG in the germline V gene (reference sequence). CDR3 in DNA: TGTGCCTGGAGTTTAAAACTAGCGGGAGACTACGAGCAGTACTTC. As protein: CAWSLKLAGDYEQYF.

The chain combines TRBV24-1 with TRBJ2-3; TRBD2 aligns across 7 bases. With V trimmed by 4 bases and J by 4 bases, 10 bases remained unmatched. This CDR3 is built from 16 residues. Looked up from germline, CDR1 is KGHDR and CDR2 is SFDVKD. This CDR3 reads CATSDPTAGESDTQYF. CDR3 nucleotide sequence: TGTGCCACCAGTGACCCCACTGCGGGAGAGTCAGATACGCAGTATTTT.

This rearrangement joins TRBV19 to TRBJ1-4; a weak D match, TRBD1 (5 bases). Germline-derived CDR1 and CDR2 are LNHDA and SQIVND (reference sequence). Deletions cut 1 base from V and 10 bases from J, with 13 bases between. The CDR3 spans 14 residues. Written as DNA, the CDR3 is TGTGCCAGTAGTATAGTTCGGGGGTTCGGAAAACTGTTTTTT. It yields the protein CASSIVRGFGKLFF. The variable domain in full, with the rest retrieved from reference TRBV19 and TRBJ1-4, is DGGITQSPKYLFRKEGQNVTLSCEQNLNHDAMYWYRQDPGQGLRLIYYSQIVNDFQKGDIAEGYSVSREKKESFPLTVTSAQKNPTAFYLCASSIVRGFGKLFFGSGTQLSVL.

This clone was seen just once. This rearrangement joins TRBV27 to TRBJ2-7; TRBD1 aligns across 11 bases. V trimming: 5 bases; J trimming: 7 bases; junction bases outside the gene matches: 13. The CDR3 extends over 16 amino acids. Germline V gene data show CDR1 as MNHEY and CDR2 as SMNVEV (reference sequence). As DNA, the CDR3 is TGTGCCAGCAGTCAAAATAAGGACAGGGGGCGGCGGGAGCAGTACTTC. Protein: CASSQNKDRGRREQYF.

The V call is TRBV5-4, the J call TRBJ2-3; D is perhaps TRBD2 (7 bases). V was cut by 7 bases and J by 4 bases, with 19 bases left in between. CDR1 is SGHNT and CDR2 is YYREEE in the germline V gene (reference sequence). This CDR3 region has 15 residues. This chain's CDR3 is CASSTGGGEPDTQYF. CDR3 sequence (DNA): TGTGCCAGCTCCACTGGCGGGGGCGAGCCAGATACGCAGTATTTT.

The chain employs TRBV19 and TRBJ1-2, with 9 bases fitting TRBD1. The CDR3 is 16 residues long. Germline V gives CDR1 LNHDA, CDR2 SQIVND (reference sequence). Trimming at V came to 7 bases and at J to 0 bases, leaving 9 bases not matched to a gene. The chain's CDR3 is CASKRTGDNPNYGYTF. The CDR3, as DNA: TGTGCCAGTAAGAGGACAGGGGATAATCCTAACTATGGCTACACCTTC.

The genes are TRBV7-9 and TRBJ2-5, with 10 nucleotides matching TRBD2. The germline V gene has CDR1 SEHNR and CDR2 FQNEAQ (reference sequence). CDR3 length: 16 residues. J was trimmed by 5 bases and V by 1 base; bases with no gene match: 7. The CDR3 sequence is CASSLGLAGGFETQYF. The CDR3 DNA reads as TGTGCCAGCAGCTTAGGTTTAGCGGGGGGATTCGAGACCCAGTACTTC.

The CDR3, as DNA: TGTGCCAGCAGTTTGGGGGGGAACACTGAAGCTTTCTTT. This gives the protein CASSLGGNTEAFF. The chain recombines TRBV28 with TRBJ1-1, with a possible D match to TRBD1 (5 bases). Germline assignment: CDR1 MDHEN and CDR2 SYDVKM. This CDR3 has 13 residues. Trimming removed 3 bases at V and 1 base at J, with 6 bases between. Full variable domain (remainder filled in from reference TRBV28 and TRBJ1-1): DVKVTQSSRYLVKRTGEKVFLECVQDMDHENMFWYRQDPGLGLRLIYFSYDVKMKEKGDIPEGYSVSREKKERFSLILESASTNQTSMYLCASSLGGNTEAFFGQGTRLTVV.

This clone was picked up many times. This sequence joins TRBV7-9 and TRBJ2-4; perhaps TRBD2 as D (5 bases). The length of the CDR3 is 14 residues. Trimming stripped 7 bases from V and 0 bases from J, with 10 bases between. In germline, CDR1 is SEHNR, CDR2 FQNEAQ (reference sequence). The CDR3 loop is CASTQREAKNIQYF. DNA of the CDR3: TGTGCCAGCACCCAACGGGAAGCCAAAAACATTCAGTACTTC.

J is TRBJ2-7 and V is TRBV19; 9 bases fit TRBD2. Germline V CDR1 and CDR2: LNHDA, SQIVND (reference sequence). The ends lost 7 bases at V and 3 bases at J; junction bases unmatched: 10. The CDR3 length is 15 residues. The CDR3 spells CASTLAGGRHYEQYF. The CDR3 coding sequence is TGTGCCAGTACTCTCGCGGGGGGGCGGCACTACGAGCAGTACTTC.

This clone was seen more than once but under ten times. CDR3 residues: CASSLGSTSSGENEQFF. The CDR3 bases are TGTGCCAGCAGCTTAGGATCAACGTCCTCGGGTGAGAATGAGCAGTTCTTC. V gene TRBV11-2 combines with J gene TRBJ2-1; D is unclear. Germline values: CDR1 SGHAT, CDR2 FQNNGV. The CDR3 has 17 amino acids. The V gene lost 1 base and the J gene lost 7 bases, with 20 bases spanning the gap.

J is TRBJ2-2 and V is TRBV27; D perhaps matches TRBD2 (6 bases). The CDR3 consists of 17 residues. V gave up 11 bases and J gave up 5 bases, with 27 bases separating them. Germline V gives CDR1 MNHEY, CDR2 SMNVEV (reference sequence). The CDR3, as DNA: TGTGCCCAAGACCAGCATTCTTTCGGGAGTAATACCGGGGAGCTGTTTTTT. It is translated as CAQDQHSFGSNTGELFF.

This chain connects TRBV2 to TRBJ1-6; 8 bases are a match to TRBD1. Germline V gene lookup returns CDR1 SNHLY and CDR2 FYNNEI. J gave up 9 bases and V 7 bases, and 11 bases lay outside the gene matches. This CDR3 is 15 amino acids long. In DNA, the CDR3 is TGTGCCAGCACACCCGGGACAGGCTTTTTTTCACCCCTCCACTTT. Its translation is CASTPGTGFFSPLHF.

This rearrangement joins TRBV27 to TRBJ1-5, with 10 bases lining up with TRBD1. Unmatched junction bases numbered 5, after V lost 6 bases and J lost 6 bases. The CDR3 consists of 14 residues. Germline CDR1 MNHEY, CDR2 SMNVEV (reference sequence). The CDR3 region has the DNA TGTGCCAGCAGACCCGACAGGGGGCGTCAGCCCCAGCATTTT. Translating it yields CASRPDRGRQPQHF.

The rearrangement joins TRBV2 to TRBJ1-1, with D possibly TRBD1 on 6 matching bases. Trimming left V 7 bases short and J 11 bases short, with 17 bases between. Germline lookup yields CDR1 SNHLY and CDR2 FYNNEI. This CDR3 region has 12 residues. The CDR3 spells CASKQDSLLAFF. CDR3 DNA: TGTGCCAGCAAGCAGGACAGCCTTCTTGCTTTCTTT.

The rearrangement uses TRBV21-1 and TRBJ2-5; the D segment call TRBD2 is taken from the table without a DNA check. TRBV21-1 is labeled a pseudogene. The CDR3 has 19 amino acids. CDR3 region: CASSRRLAGKSGRPETQYF. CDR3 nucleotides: TGTGCCAGCAGCAGGAGACTAGCGGGGAAATCGGGACGGCCAGAGACCCAGTACTTC.

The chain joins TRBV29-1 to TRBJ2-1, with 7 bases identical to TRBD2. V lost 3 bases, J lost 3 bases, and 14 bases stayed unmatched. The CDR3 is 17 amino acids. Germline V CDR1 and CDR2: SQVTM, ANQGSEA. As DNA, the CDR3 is TGCAGCGTTGATAATCCCTTTGCGGGAGTAATCTACAATGAGCAGTTCTTC. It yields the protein CSVDNPFAGVIYNEQFF.

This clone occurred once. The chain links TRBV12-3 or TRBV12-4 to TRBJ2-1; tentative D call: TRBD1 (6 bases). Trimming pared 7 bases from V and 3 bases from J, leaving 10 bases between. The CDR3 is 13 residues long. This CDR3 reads CASNLQGYNEQFF. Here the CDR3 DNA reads TGTGCCAGCAATCTACAGGGCTACAATGAGCAGTTCTTC.

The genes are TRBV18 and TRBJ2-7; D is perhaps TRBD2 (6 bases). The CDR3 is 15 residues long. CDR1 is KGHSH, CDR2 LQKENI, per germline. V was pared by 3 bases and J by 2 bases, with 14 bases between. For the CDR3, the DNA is TGTGCCAGCTCACCGAGATCGGGGGATCCCTACGAGCAGTACTTC. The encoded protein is CASSPRSGDPYEQYF.

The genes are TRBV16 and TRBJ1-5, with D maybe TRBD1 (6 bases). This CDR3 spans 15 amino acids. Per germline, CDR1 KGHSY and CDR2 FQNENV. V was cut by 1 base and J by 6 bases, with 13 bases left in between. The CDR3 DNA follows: TGTGCCAGCAGCCAATTCAGGGGAAGCGTTCAGCCCCAGCATTTT. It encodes CASSQFRGSVQPQHF. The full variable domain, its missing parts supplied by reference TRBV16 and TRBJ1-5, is GEEVAQTPKHLVRGEGQKAKLYCAPIKGHSYVFWYQQVLKNEFKFLISFQNENVFDETGMPKERFSAKCLPNSPCSLEIQATKLEDSAVYFCASSQFRGSVQPQHFGDGTRLSIL.

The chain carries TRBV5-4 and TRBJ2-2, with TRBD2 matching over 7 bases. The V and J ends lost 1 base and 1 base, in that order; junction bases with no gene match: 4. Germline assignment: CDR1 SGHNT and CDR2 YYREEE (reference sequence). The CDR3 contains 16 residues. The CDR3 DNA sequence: TGTGCCAGCAGCTTGTTAGGCGGGGGGAACACCGGGGAGCTGTTTTTT. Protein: CASSLLGGGNTGELFF. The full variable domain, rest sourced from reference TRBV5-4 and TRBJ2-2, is ETGVTQSPTHLIKTRGQQVTLRCSSQSGHNTVSWYQQALGQGPQFIFQYYREEENGRGNFPPRFSGLQFPNYSSELNVNALELDDSALYLCASSLLGGGNTGELFFGEGSRLTVL.

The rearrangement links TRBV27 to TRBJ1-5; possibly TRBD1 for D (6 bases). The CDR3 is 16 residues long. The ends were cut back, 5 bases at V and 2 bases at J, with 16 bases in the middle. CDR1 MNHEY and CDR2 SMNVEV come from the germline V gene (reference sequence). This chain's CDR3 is CASSKLGGWGNQPQHF. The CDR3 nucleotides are TGTGCCAGCAGTAAACTAGGGGGTTGGGGCAATCAGCCCCAGCATTTT.

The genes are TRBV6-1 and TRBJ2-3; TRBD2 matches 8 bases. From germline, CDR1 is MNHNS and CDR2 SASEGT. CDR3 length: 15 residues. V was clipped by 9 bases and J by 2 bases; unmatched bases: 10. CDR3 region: CASSGLGLSTDTQYF. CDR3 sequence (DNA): TGTGCCAGTTCGGGACTAGGGTTGTCCACAGATACGCAGTATTTT.